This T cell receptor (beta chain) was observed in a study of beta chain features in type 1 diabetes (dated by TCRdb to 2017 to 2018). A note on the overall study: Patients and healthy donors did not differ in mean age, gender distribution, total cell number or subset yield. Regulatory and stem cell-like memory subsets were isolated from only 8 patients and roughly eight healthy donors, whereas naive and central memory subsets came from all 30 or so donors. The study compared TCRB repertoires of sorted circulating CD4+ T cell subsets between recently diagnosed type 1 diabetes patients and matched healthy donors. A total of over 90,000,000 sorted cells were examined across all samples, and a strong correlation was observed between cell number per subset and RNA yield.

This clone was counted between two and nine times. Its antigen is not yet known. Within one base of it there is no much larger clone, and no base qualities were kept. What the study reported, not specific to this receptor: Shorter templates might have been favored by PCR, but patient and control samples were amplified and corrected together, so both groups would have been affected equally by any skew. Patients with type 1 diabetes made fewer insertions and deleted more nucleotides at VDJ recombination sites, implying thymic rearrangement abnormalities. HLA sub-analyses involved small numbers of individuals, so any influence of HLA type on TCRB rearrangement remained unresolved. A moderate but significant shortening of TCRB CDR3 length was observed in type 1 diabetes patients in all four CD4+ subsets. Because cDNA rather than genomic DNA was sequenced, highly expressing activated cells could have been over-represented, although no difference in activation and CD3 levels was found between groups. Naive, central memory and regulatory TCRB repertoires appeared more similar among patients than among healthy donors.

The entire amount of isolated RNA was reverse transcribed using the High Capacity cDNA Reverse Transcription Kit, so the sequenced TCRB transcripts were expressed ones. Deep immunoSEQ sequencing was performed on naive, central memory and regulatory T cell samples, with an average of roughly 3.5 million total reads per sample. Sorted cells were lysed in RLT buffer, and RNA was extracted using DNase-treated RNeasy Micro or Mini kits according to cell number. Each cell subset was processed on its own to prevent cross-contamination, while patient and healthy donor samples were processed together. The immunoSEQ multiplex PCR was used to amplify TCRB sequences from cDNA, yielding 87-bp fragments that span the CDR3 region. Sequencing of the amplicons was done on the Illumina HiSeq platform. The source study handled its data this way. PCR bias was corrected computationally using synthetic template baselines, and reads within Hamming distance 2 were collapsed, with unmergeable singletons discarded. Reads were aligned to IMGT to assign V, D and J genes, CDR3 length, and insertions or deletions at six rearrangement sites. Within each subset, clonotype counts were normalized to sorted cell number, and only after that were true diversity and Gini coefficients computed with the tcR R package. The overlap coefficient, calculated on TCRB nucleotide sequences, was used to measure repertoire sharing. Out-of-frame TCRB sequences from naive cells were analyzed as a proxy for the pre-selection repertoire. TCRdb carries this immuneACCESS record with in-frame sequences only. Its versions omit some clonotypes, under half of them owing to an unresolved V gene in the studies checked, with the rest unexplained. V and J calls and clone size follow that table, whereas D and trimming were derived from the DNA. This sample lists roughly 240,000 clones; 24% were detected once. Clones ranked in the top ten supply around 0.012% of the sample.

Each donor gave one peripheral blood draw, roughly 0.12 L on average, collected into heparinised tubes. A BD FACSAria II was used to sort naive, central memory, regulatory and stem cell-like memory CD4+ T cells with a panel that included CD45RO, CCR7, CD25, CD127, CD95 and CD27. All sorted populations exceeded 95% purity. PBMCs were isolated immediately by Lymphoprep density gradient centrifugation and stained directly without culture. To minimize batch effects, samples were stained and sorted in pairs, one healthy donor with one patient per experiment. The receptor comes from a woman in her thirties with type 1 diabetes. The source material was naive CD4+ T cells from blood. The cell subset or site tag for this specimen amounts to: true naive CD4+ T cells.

The nucleotide sequence reads as follows: TGTGCCAGCAGCCCAAGGACAGAAAGCTCCTACGAGCAGTACTTC. Translated, it reads CASSPRTESSYEQYF. Recombination connected TRBV9 to TRBJ2-7, with TRBD1 perhaps the D gene, on 6 matching bases. V is reduced by 4 bases and J by 0 bases, leaving a spacing of 14 bases between them. The CDR3 runs 15 residues from the cysteine to the phenylalanine. Only the CDR3 DNA is retained, 45 bases long and in frame from the first base. The germline V gene encodes CDR1 SGDLS and CDR2 YYNGEE.